In its sample, the clone carrying this T cell receptor (beta chain) was seen a few times. Antigen: not known. The CDR3 runs to 15 residues. CDR1 is MNHEY and CDR2 is SVGEGT in the germline V gene. Trimming shortened V by 7 bases and J by 1 base, and 16 bases separated the two germline ends. The sample is drawn from a study of regulatory T cells in long-lasting Graves disease. On the study more broadly: With positive TSH receptor antibodies and over 5 years of antithyroid drugs, Graves' disease was considered persistent. Study-wide points: TCR diversity was lower in persistent Graves' patients (versus newly diagnosed ones). The study found TRBV28, TRBJ1-2 and TRBJ2-5 favored in persistent disease.

Regarding time point: persistent/refractory GD, antithyroid drugs over 5 years with positive TRAb. From RNA extracted from PBMCs, the TCR library was made. Graves' disease diagnosis relied on American Thyroid Association guidelines. iRepertoire HTBI primers and Arm-PCR of CDR3 regions built TCR beta libraries. From the multiplex PCR reads, TCRdb called clonotypes with MiXCR, one entry per CDR3 protein. The table shows about 420,000 distinct CDR3 sequences, with roughly a quarter occurring only once. Sequences were derived from peripheral blood mononuclear cells (PBMCs), sampled when the disease was refractory, from a patient treated with antithyroid drugs. The receptor's source is a female donor with Graves disease. The rearrangement links TRBV6-2 or TRBV6-3 to TRBJ1-1; weak D call: TRBD1 (6 bases). This CDR3 reads CASTGGYGRNTEAFF. The CDR3, as DNA: TGTGCCAGCACCGGGGGCTACGGCCGGAACACTGAAGCTTTCTTT.